The 32 T cell receptor beta chains below all came from one sample that was sequenced in a study of shared clonotypes between healthy human individuals. Measured with immunoSEQ multiplex PCR; TCRdb has only the in-frame clones, and not every one. The sample lists about 2.2 million clones, 80% to 95% occurring once. CD45RO-negative, CCR7-selected cells formed the naive CD8 fraction, which excluded terminally differentiated effector memory CD45RA+ cells. Sequencing was performed on naive CD8+ T cells from PBMCs. Receptor source: a man between 18 and 29 years old in good health. Some clones in this sample may be carry-over from other donors' samples.

The chain carries TRBV9 and TRBJ2-3; no clear D. The V end lost 4 bases, the J end lost 5 bases, and 14 bases lay between the germline ends. Germline CDR1 SGDLS, CDR2 YYNGEE. CDR3 size: 14 residues. This CDR3 reads CASSLLPEVDTQYF. The CDR3, as DNA: TGTGCCAGCAGCCTCCTGCCCGAGGTAGATACGCAGTATTTT.

As to this clone: Within the sample, other DNA sequences also encode this same CDR3. This rearrangement joins TRBV11-2 to TRBJ2-7; no definite D call. This CDR3 has 12 residues. CDR1 SGHAT and CDR2 FQNNGV come from the germline V gene. V was shortened by 5 bases and J by 0 bases, with 5 bases between the two germline ends. The CDR3 DNA sequence: TGTGCCAGCAGCCTGGTCTCCTACGAGCAGTACTTC. The encoded protein is CASSLVSYEQYF.

This chain joins TRBV7-6 and TRBJ2-1, with TRBD2 matching over 13 bases. This CDR3 is built from 15 residues. The ends lost 5 bases at V and 7 bases at J; junction bases unmatched: 5. In germline, CDR1 is SGHVS, CDR2 FNYEAQ. The CDR3 coding sequence is TGTGCCAGCAGCACGGGACTAGCGGGGATAAATGAGCAGTTCTTC. It encodes CASSTGLAGINEQFF.

This clone appeared a single time. This chain joins TRBV9 and TRBJ1-2; D is possibly TRBD1 (6 bases). The germline V gene has CDR1 SGDLS and CDR2 YYNGEE. V was pared by 4 bases and J by 13 bases, with 23 bases between. The CDR3 is made up of 14 amino acids. The CDR3 loop reads CASSFSGHTGSLTF. CDR3 in DNA: TGTGCCAGCAGCTTCTCAGGCCACACAGGGTCTCTCACCTTC.

V and J are TRBV28 and TRBJ2-7; 9 nucleotides line up with TRBD1. The germline CDR1 and CDR2 sequences are MDHEN and SYDVKM. CDR3 length: 15 residues. J was trimmed by 4 bases and V by 7 bases; bases with no gene match: 11. CDR3 sequence: CASTPGTGNWYEQYF. CDR3 coding DNA: TGTGCCAGCACCCCCGGGACAGGGAATTGGTACGAGCAGTACTTC.

This clone was seen a single time. CDR3 sequence (DNA): TGTGCCAGCAGCTTGGGGCAGAATGGCTACACCTTC. Translated: CASSLGQNGYTF. The J gene is TRBJ1-2, the V gene TRBV5-8; D gene unclear. The CDR3 contains 12 residues. Trimming cost V 0 bases and J 6 bases, with 6 bases left between them. In germline, CDR1 is SGHTS, CDR2 YDEGEE.

V is TRBV7-9 and J is TRBJ2-7; 8 bases are shared with TRBD1. The CDR3 is 13 residues long. With V trimmed by 5 bases and J by 3 bases, 3 bases remained unmatched. The V gene's germline CDR1 is SEHNR and CDR2 FQNEAQ (reference sequence). The CDR3 sequence is CASSHGTGYEQYF. In DNA, the CDR3 is TGTGCCAGCAGCCATGGGACAGGCTACGAGCAGTACTTC.

The table lists this clone with a count of one. The J gene is TRBJ1-2, the V gene TRBV15; D gene ambiguous. V gave up 0 bases and J gave up 6 bases, with 14 bases separating them. The CDR3 covers 15 residues. Germline V lookup: CDR1 LNHNV, CDR2 YYDKDF (reference sequence). DNA of the CDR3: TGTGCCACCAGCAGAGATACGTCCTGGGCCGATGGCTACACCTTC. Translating it yields CATSRDTSWADGYTF.

The chain uses TRBV27 and TRBJ2-1, with 7 bases identical to TRBD2. Germline loops: CDR1 MNHEY, CDR2 SMNVEV (reference sequence). J lost 5 bases, V lost 3 bases, and 7 bases had no gene match. The CDR3 contains 15 residues. The CDR3 is CASSFRTSVNNEQFF. DNA of the CDR3: TGTGCCAGCAGTTTCCGGACTAGTGTCAACAATGAGCAGTTCTTC.

The J gene is TRBJ1-5, the V gene TRBV15; no reliable D call. V lost 4 bases, J lost 0 bases, and 7 bases lay in between. CDR1 is LNHNV and CDR2 is YYDKDF in the germline V gene (reference sequence). This CDR3 region has 14 residues. CDR3 sequence reads: CATSTAYSNQPQHF. The CDR3 DNA follows: TGTGCCACCAGCACAGCCTATAGCAATCAGCCCCAGCATTTT.

The chain employs TRBV4-1 and TRBJ2-4; 15 nucleotides line up with TRBD2. The CDR3 loop spans 16 amino acids. The V segment lost 3 bases and the J segment 5 bases; nucleotides outside the gene matches: 2. Germline V lookup: CDR1 MGHRA, CDR2 YSYEKL. The CDR3 spells CASSHGLAGGENIQYF. Here the CDR3 DNA reads TGCGCCAGCAGCCATGGACTAGCGGGAGGGGAAAACATTCAGTACTTC.

This chain uses TRBV19 with TRBJ1-2; D unresolved. V lost 7 bases to trimming and J lost 3 bases, with 21 bases between them. Germline loops: CDR1 LNHDA, CDR2 SQIVND (reference sequence). This CDR3 has 16 amino acids. This CDR3 is CASISREFGEDYGYTF. The DNA of the CDR3 is TGTGCCAGTATCTCAAGGGAGTTTGGCGAAGACTATGGCTACACCTTC.

J is TRBJ2-1 and V is TRBV11-2; D is perhaps TRBD2 (5 bases). The CDR3 is made up of 13 amino acids. V was cut by 7 bases and J by 5 bases, with 12 bases left in between. The germline V gene has CDR1 SGHAT and CDR2 FQNNGV. The CDR3 nucleotides are TGTGCCAGCAACGGACTCTTTCACAATGAGCAGTTCTTC. The encoded protein is CASNGLFHNEQFF.

This rearrangement joins TRBV7-2 to TRBJ2-7; 8 bases match TRBD1. The V gene end was trimmed by 8 bases and the J gene end by 6 bases; junction bases not matched to a gene: 15. The CDR3 has 15 residues. Per the germline V gene, CDR1 is SGHTA and CDR2 is FQGNSA. The CDR3 loop is CASLPRSAGGAEQYF. The CDR3 nucleotides are TGTGCCAGCCTCCCAAGGTCGGCAGGGGGCGCCGAGCAGTACTTC.

This chain uses TRBV19 with TRBJ1-1, with unresolved D. The CDR3 is 16 amino acids. V was shortened by 7 bases and J by 4 bases, with 22 bases between the two germline ends. CDR1 and CDR2 from the germline V gene are LNHDA and SQIVND (reference sequence). DNA for the CDR3: TGTGCCAGTACCCCCGATCGGTCGGGCCTGGGCACTGAAGCTTTCTTT. Translated: CASTPDRSGLGTEAFF.

The chain carries TRBV4-1 and TRBJ2-4, with 7 bases aligning to TRBD1. The CDR3 is 17 residues long. With 0 bases clipped from V and 3 bases from J, the junction kept 8 bases outside the gene matches. Germline CDR1 is MGHRA and CDR2 is YSYEKL. The CDR3 coding sequence is TGCGCCAGCAGCCAAGATAAGACAGGGTGGGACAAAAACATTCAGTACTTC. Translated, it gives CASSQDKTGWDKNIQYF.

The rearrangement uses TRBV7-9 and TRBJ2-3, with D perhaps matching TRBD2 (5 bases). Germline CDR1 reads SEHNR; CDR2 reads FQNEAQ (reference sequence). This CDR3 has 13 amino acids. The V end was cut by 6 bases, the J end by 1 base, with 8 bases between. CDR3 protein: CASSGGGTDTQYF. CDR3 in DNA: TGTGCCAGCAGTGGAGGAGGCACAGATACGCAGTATTTT.

A word on this clone: Other DNA sequences in the same sample also yield this CDR3. CDR3 DNA sequence: TGTGCCAGCAGCGTAGTACCGGGAGGGTACAATGAGCAGTTCTTC. This codes for CASSVVPGGYNEQFF. The V and J genes are TRBV9 and TRBJ2-1, with 8 bases matching TRBD2. CDR1 is SGDLS, CDR2 YYNGEE, per germline. CDR3 length: 15 residues. J lost 4 bases, V lost 0 bases, and 3 bases had no gene match.

This clone was counted a single time. The same CDR3 can be traced to other DNA sequences in this sample. The CDR3 reads CASSSPGYEQYF. The CDR3, as DNA: TGTGCCAGCAGCTCCCCGGGGTACGAGCAGTACTTC. The V call is TRBV7-9, the J call TRBJ2-7, with D perhaps TRBD2 (5 bases). The V and J ends lost 4 bases and 4 bases respectively, with 8 bases between them. This CDR3 spans 12 amino acids. Germline CDR1 reads SEHNR; CDR2 reads FQNEAQ (reference sequence).

V gene TRBV19 combines with J gene TRBJ2-7; tentative D call: TRBD2 (7 bases). The V gene lost 4 bases and the J gene lost 0 bases, with 22 bases spanning the gap. The CDR3 consists of 18 residues. The germline CDR1 and CDR2 sequences are LNHDA and SQIVND (reference sequence). The CDR3: CASSTAPREDRTSYEQYF. The CDR3 nucleotides are TGTGCCAGTAGTACCGCACCCCGGGAGGACAGAACCTCCTACGAGCAGTACTTC.

About this clone itself: Other DNA sequences of this sample code for an identical CDR3. The chain couples TRBV27 to TRBJ2-7; 8 bases align to TRBD1. J gave up 4 bases and V 5 bases, and 4 bases lay outside the gene matches. Germline CDR1 is MNHEY and CDR2 is SMNVEV (reference sequence). This CDR3 is 13 amino acids long. This CDR3 is CASSPTGGYEQYF. The CDR3 nucleotides read TGTGCCAGCAGTCCCACAGGGGGATACGAGCAGTACTTC.

This rearrangement joins TRBV13 to TRBJ2-5; possible D gene TRBD2, 6 bases. V was clipped by 5 bases and J by 7 bases, with 17 bases between them. CDR1 is PRHDT, CDR2 FYEKMQ, per germline (reference sequence). The CDR3 totals 14 residues. CDR3 coding DNA: TGTGCCAGCAGCCGCCGACTGGAGCGGGTGACCCAGTACTTC. This translates into CASSRRLERVTQYF.

The rearrangement joins TRBV10-3 to TRBJ2-7, with TRBD1 identical over 12 bases. Germline CDR1 and CDR2: ENHRY and SYGVKD. The V and J ends lost 5 bases and 5 bases, in that order; junction bases with no gene match: 10. CDR3 length equals 16 residues. Written as DNA, the CDR3 is TGTGCCATCAGTTCTCCCCGGGACAGGGGGCCCAACGAGCAGTACTTC. Residues: CAISSPRDRGPNEQYF.

This rearrangement joins TRBV15 to TRBJ2-1; tentative D call: TRBD1 (6 bases). The germline V gene encodes CDR1 LNHNV and CDR2 YYDKDF (reference sequence). V lost 5 bases, J lost 5 bases, and 13 bases lay in between. This CDR3 has 14 residues. The CDR3 bases are TGTGCCACCAGCCGAAACAGGGCTAACAATGAGCAGTTCTTC. The encoded protein is CATSRNRANNEQFF.

In regard to this clone: A much larger clone sits a single nucleotide away, making a read error possible. This chain links TRBV14 with TRBJ2-5; D is unclear. Germline V gene lookup returns CDR1 SGHDN and CDR2 FVKESK. The CDR3 has 11 amino acids. The V end was cut by 5 bases, the J end by 4 bases, with 5 bases between. CDR3 coding DNA: TGTGCCAGCAGCTTGGGAGAGACCCAGTACTTC. Its protein product is CASSLGETQYF.

This chain uses TRBV27 with TRBJ2-4, with 9 bases fitting TRBD2. With 5 bases clipped from V and 0 bases from J, the junction kept 8 bases outside the gene matches. The CDR3 is made up of 17 amino acids. Germline V gene data show CDR1 as MNHEY and CDR2 as SMNVEV (reference sequence). CDR3 region: CASSPRLAAIAKNIQYF. DNA of the CDR3: TGTGCCAGCAGTCCCCGACTAGCGGCTATAGCCAAAAACATTCAGTACTTC.

The genes are TRBV7-2 and TRBJ1-1; D uncertain. The CDR3 has 12 residues. The ends were cut back, 6 bases at V and 6 bases at J, with 11 bases in the middle. The germline gives CDR1 SGHTA, CDR2 FQGNSA. The CDR3 sequence: CASRLDGAEAFF. CDR3 in DNA: TGTGCCAGCAGGCTTGACGGTGCTGAAGCTTTCTTT.

In this sample, this clone turned up once. The rearrangement uses TRBV14 and TRBJ2-7; the match to TRBD1 covers 9 bases. Per the germline V gene, CDR1 is SGHDN and CDR2 is FVKESK. The CDR3 runs to 18 residues. V lost 0 bases to trimming and J lost 2 bases; unmatched junction nucleotides: 11. The CDR3 coding sequence is TGTGCCAGCAGCCAAGAGGGCTCGACAGGGGGGAAGCCCTACGAGCAGTACTTC. It encodes CASSQEGSTGGKPYEQYF.

The V call is TRBV9, the J call TRBJ2-6; a possible D gene is TRBD2 (6 bases). Trimming took 1 base from V and 5 from J, leaving 16 bases between them. CDR3 length: 17 amino acids. The germline gives CDR1 SGDLS, CDR2 YYNGEE. The CDR3, as DNA: TGTGCCAGCAGCGTATCCCCGGAGGGCGGTAGGGCCAACGTCCTGACTTTC. This encodes CASSVSPEGGRANVLTF.

This rearrangement joins TRBV5-1 to TRBJ1-3; D unresolved. There are 17 residues in the CDR3. Trimming left V 0 bases short and J 0 bases short, with 13 bases between. Germline V gene sequence: CDR1 SGHRS, CDR2 YFSETQ. CDR3 in amino acids: CASSLGVQASSGNTIYF. The DNA of the CDR3 is TGCGCCAGCAGCTTGGGGGTCCAGGCGAGCTCTGGAAACACCATATATTTT.

This chain uses TRBV5-1 with TRBJ2-5; tentatively, D is TRBD1 (5 bases). The DNA end is more similar to TRBJ2-7, so the J call may be wrong. Germline V gene data show CDR1 as SGHRS and CDR2 as YFSETQ. This CDR3 is 18 amino acids long. CDR3 coding DNA: TGCGCCAGCAGCTTGGCGTCAGGGCAGGATGCCAAGTCCTACGAGCAGTACTTC. This gives the protein CASSLASGQDAKSYEQYF.

The CDR3 DNA sequence: TGTGCCAGCAGCCAAGAGTGGAGGGCGCAAAGGAACACTGAAGCTTTCTTT. Amino acids: CASSQEWRAQRNTEAFF. The chain employs TRBV4-2 and TRBJ1-1, with unresolved D. Germline CDR1 is LGHNA and CDR2 is YNFKEQ. Trimming took off 0 bases at V and 1 base at J, with 15 bases between the two ends. The CDR3 covers 17 residues.